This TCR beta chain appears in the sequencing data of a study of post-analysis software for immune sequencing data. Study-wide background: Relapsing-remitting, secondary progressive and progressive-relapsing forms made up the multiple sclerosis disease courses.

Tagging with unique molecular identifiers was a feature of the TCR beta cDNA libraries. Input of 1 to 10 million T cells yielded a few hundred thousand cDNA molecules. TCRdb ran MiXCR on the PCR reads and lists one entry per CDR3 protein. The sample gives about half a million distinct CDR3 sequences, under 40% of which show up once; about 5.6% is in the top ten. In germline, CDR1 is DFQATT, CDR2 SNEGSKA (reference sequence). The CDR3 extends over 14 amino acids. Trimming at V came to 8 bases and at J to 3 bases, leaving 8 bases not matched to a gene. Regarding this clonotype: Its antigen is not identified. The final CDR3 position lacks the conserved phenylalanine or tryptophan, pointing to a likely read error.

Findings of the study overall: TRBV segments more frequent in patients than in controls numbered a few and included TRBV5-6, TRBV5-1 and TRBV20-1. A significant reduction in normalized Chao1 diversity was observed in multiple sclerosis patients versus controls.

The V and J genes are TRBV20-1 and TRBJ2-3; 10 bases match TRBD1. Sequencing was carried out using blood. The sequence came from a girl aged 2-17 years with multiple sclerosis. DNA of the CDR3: TGCAGTCTTAACCGACAGGGGGCAACAGATACGCAGTATTTG. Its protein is CSLNRQGATDTQYL.